This TCR beta chain is from a study of blood T cell repertoires in COVID-19. About the study: T cells, B-cell-depleted T cells, or PBMCs provided the cDNA or gDNA that served as material.

Ages ranged from about 18 to 89 years, with residence in around 24 US areas. Clinical histories supplied by participants themselves formed the basis of cohort assignment. TCRdb's table, derived via immunoSEQ multiplex PCR, lists solely in-frame clones and lacks some. Seen here are approximately 190,000 clones, 82% observed once, and the top ten hold about 5%. CDR1 SGHTA and CDR2 FQGNSA come from the germline V gene. Trimming removed 8 bases from V and 2 bases from J, with 17 bases in between. CDR3 length equals 15 residues. The sample consisted of PBMCs or T cells enriched from blood (not recorded which). The chain recombines TRBV7-2 with TRBJ2-3; the D is unclear. The source of this sequence is a woman aged 60 to 75 with acute COVID-19. CDR3 sequence: CASSLQVADTDTQYF. CDR3 DNA sequence: TGTGCCAGCTCCCTCCAAGTGGCGGACACAGATACGCAGTATTTT.